This is a list of T cell receptor beta chains from one sample in a study of shared clonotypes between healthy human individuals. Generated by immunoSEQ multiplex PCR, the TCRdb table keeps only in-frame clones and is missing some. Among about 2.4 million clones listed, under 95% were seen once. The sequencing input was naive CD4+ T cells from PBMCs. These receptors all come from a man between 18 and 29 years old in good health. Some clones in this sample may be carry-over from other donors' samples. CDR3s include the opening cysteine and the closing phenylalanine or tryptophan. A D gene is named only where the DNA matches it firmly.

j_call v_call d_call cdr3_aa
TRBJ2-7 TRBV6-6 NA CASSSPGGLGYEQYF
TRBJ2-7 TRBV30 NA CACTGTTFGEQYF
TRBJ1-3 TRBV6-1 NA CASSEDSSGNTIYF
TRBJ2-7 TRBV11-2 TRBD1 CASSLGTGFPAEQYF
TRBJ2-1 TRBV5-1 NA CASSPWGGPGGNEQFF
TRBJ2-3 TRBV28 TRBD2 CASSLGLLAGGVIDTQYF
TRBJ2-5 TRBV4-1 NA CASSQSMTETQYF
TRBJ1-5 TRBV7-7 NA CASSPGTNQPQHF
TRBJ2-3 TRBV11-2 NA CASSLAGTDTQYF
TRBJ2-1 TRBV28 NA CASSFLIRVHNEQFF
TRBJ2-1 TRBV5-1 NA CASSLHQATYNEQFF
TRBJ2-7 TRBV7-9 NA CASSGGQRGLYEQYF
TRBJ1-1 TRBV7-3 NA CASSPRGQSTEAFF
TRBJ1-3 TRBV5-6 TRBD1 CASSLTGGIGTIYF
TRBJ2-4 TRBV28 NA CASRSFRRGTLAKNIQYF
TRBJ1-2 TRBV5-6 NA CASSPDRNYGYTF
TRBJ2-3 TRBV2 TRBD2 CASGEGVEYF
TRBJ2-1 TRBV2 TRBD1 CASLLRTGGSYNEQFF
TRBJ1-1 TRBV10-3 NA CATRGGGAEAFF
TRBJ2-3 TRBV9 TRBD2 CASSGTGEGPSTDTQYF
TRBJ2-3 TRBV4-1 NA CASSQDFAGTSTDTQYF
TRBJ2-7 TRBV10-3 NA CAITLSGTDEQYF
TRBJ2-1 TRBV25-1 NA CASSGDLSSYNEQFF
TRBJ1-1 TRBV18 NA CASSSYRRGSDTEAFF
TRBJ1-5 TRBV6-6 NA CASSYIEENQPQHF
TRBJ2-7 TRBV4-2 TRBD2 CASSQAGGRTHSYF
TRBJ2-1 TRBV9 NA CASSVALKPGEQFF
TRBJ2-5 TRBV18 TRBD1 CASSQDRAGETQYF
TRBJ2-3 TRBV10-3 NA CAISESHGLNTQYF
TRBJ2-7 TRBV7-6 NA CASSATVRGPIYEQYF